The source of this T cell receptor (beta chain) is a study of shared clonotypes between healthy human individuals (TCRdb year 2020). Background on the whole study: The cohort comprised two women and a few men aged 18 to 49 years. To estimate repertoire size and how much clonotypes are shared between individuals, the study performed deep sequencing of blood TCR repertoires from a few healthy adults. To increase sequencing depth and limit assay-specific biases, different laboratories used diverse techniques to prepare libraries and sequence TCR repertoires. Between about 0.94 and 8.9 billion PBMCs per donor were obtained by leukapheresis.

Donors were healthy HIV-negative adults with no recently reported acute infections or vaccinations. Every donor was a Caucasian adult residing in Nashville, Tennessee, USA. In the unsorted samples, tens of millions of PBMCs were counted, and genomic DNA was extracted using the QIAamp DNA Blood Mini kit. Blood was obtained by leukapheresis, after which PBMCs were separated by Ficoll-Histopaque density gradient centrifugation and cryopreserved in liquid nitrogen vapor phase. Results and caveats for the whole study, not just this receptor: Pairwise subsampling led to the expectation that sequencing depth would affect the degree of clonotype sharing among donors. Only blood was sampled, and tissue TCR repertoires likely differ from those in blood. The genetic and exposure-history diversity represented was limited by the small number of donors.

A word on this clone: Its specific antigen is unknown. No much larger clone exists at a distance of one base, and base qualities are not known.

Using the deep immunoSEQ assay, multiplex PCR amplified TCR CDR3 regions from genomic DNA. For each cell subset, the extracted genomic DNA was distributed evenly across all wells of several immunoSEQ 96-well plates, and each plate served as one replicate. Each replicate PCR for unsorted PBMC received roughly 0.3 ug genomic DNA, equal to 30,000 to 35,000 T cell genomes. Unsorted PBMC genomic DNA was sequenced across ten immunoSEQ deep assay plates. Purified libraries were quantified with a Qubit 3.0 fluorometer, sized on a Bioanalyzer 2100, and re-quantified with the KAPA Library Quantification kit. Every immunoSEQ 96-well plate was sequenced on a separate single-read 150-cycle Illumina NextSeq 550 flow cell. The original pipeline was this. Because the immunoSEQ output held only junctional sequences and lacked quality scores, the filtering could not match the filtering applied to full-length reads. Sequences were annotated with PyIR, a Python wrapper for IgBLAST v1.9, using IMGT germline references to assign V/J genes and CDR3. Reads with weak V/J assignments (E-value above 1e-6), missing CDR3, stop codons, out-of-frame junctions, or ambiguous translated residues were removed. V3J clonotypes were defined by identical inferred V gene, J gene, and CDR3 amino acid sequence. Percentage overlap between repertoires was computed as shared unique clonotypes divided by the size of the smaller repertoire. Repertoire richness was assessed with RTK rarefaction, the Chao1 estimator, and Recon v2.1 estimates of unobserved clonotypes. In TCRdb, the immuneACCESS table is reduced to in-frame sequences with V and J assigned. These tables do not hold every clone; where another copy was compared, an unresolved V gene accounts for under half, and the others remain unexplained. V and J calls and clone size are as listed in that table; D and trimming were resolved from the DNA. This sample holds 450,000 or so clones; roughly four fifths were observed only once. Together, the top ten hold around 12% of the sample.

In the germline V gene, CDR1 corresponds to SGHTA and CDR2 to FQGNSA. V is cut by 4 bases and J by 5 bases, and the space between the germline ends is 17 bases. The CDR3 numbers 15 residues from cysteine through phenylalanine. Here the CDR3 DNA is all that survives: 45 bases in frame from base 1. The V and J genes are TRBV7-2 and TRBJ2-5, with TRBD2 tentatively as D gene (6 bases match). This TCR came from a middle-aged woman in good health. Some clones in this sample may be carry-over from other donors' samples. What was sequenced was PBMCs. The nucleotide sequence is TGTGCCAGCAGCTCGCCGACTAGAGGCGGGGAGACCCAGTACTTC. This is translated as CASSSPTRGGETQYF.